These T cell receptor beta chains were read from a single sample in a study of blood T cell repertoires in COVID-19. TCRdb keeps only in-frame clones here, not all; method: immunoSEQ multiplex PCR. The sample includes some 90,000 clones, about four fifths of them seen just once. The sample taken for sequencing was peripheral blood. The source is a human donor in a cohort sampled during active COVID-19. Both conserved end residues are part of each CDR3. The order of the fields is CDR3 DNA, CDR3 protein, D gene, CDR3 length, J gene, clone size, V gene. A D gene is named only where the DNA matches it firmly. Rows give clone size only sometimes, using once, few, many, or a class for an expanded clone.

TGTGCCAGCAGTTTCAATAGCCCCTACGAGCAGTACTTC CASSFNSPYEQYF NA 13 TRBJ2-7 NA TRBV12-3/TRBV12-4
TGTGCCAGCAGTCCCACCGGGACTAGCGGATCTAATCAAGAGACCCAGTACTTC CASSPTGTSGSNQETQYF TRBD2 18 TRBJ2-5 NA TRBV27
TGTGCCAGTAGTATAGATATGGGGGACAGCTTTTTGGACGAGCAGTACTTC CASSIDMGDSFLDEQYF TRBD1 17 TRBJ2-7 NA TRBV19
TGTGCCAGCAGTTTCCACTCAGGGGGGCCATTCTACGAGCAGTACTTC CASSFHSGGPFYEQYF NA 16 TRBJ2-7 once TRBV27
TGCAGCGTTGAAGTCCAGGAAGCTAACTATGGCTACACCTTC CSVEVQEANYGYTF NA 14 TRBJ1-2 NA TRBV29-1
TGTGCCAGCAGCGCGCAGGGGACTGAAGCTTTCTTT CASSAQGTEAFF NA 12 TRBJ1-1 NA TRBV9
TGTGCCAGTAGTATAGGAGGGAGCGGCTATGGCTACACCTTC CASSIGGSGYGYTF NA 14 TRBJ1-2 few TRBV19
TGTGCCAGCAGTTTACGGGAGGACACTGAAGCTTTCTTT CASSLREDTEAFF NA 13 TRBJ1-1 few TRBV27
TGTGCCAGCACCCCCGGAGGCGGTAGGTCCTACGAGCAGTACTTC CASTPGGGRSYEQYF NA 15 TRBJ2-7 NA TRBV5-4
TGTGCCAGCAGTCCTCACAGCTTCTCCTACAATGAGCAGTTCTTC CASSPHSFSYNEQFF NA 15 TRBJ2-1 NA TRBV2
TGCGCCAGCAGCCGGCGCACAGGGTTGGGTTACGAGCAGTACTTC CASSRRTGLGYEQYF NA 15 TRBJ2-7 NA TRBV4-1
TGTGCCAGCAGTTTAGCCCCGGGACAGGGGGCCTACGAGCAGTACTTC CASSLAPGQGAYEQYF TRBD1 16 TRBJ2-7 NA TRBV28
TGTGCCAGCAGCTTGACAGGTCTGGTAAGCTCCTACGAGCAGTACTTC CASSLTGLVSSYEQYF NA 16 TRBJ2-7 NA TRBV5-5
TGTGCCAGCAGTTCAGCGGCAAGCTCCTATAATTCACCCCTCCACTTT CASSSAASSYNSPLHF NA 16 TRBJ1-6 NA TRBV28
TGTGCCATCAGCCAGGGGGCGTATACTGAAGCTTTCTTT CAISQGAYTEAFF TRBD1 13 TRBJ1-1 NA TRBV10-3
TGTGCCAGCAGCCCCCAGACTAGCGGGTCTCCCTACGAGCAGTACTTC CASSPQTSGSPYEQYF TRBD2 16 TRBJ2-7 NA TRBV7-6
TGTGCCAGCAGTCGACTTTACTCTGGAAACACCATATATTTT CASSRLYSGNTIYF NA 14 TRBJ1-3 once TRBV5-6
TGTGCCAGCAGCGTGATGGACGGGGGCCAAGAGACCCAGTACTTC CASSVMDGGQETQYF NA 15 TRBJ2-5 NA TRBV9
TGCGCCAGCAGCCAAATTTCAGGGTACGACTATGGCTACACCTTC CASSQISGYDYGYTF NA 15 TRBJ1-2 few TRBV5-1
TGTGCCAGCAGTCGGACAGGGACCGCCTACAATGAGCAGTTCTTC CASSRTGTAYNEQFF TRBD1 15 TRBJ2-1 NA TRBV11-2
TGCGCCAGCAGCCCCATCCGGTCCGGGACTAGCGGGAGAGGCTACGAGCAGTACTTC CASSPIRSGTSGRGYEQYF TRBD2 19 TRBJ2-7 NA TRBV4-1
TGTGCCACCGCAGGGGGCAATCAGCCCCAGCATTTT CATAGGNQPQHF NA 12 TRBJ1-5 NA TRBV6-5
TGCGCCAGCAGTCAATCGACAGTCAAACAGGAAGAGACCCAGTACTTC CASSQSTVKQEETQYF NA 16 TRBJ2-5 NA TRBV23-1
TGTGCCTGGAGTTGGCCAGATACGCAGTATTTT CAWSWPDTQYF NA 11 TRBJ2-3 few TRBV30
TGTGCCAGCAGCTCCTTACCGGGTCGAAGTACCCTCGAGCAGTACTTC CASSSLPGRSTLEQYF NA 16 TRBJ2-7 NA TRBV5-4
TGTGCCACCCTATCACAGGACACCATCGGCACTGAAGCTTTCTTT CATLSQDTIGTEAFF NA 15 TRBJ1-1 NA TRBV19
TGTGCCAGCAGTCCTGGACTAGCGGGGGCGAAAGAGACCCAGTACTTC CASSPGLAGAKETQYF TRBD2 16 TRBJ2-5 NA TRBV2
TGTGCCAGCAGCTTGGAGGGGGCGGGCGAGCAGTACTTC CASSLEGAGEQYF NA 13 TRBJ2-7 NA TRBV11-3
TGTGCCAGCAGCGCACAGGGGGGCACTGAAGCTTTCTTT CASSAQGGTEAFF TRBD1 13 TRBJ1-1 NA TRBV9
TGTGCCAGCAGCTTAAGGGAGGGCGCTGGGGCCAACGTCCTGACTTTC CASSLREGAGANVLTF TRBD2 16 TRBJ2-6 NA TRBV7-3
TGTGCCAGCAGCCCGACTCCCGGTGTTTCGGAGCAGTACTTC CASSPTPGVSEQYF NA 14 TRBJ2-7 NA TRBV3-1/TRBV3-2
TGCGCCAGCAGCTTGGGCAGGGGTTCAAATGAAAAACTGTTTTTT CASSLGRGSNEKLFF NA 15 TRBJ1-4 NA TRBV5-1
TGTGCCAGCAGCCCGGGACAGGGGATTAGGGGGGCCCAGCATTTT CASSPGQGIRGAQHF TRBD1 15 TRBJ1-5 NA TRBV9
TGTGCCAGCAGTTCCCTTTACACTGAAGCTTTCTTT CASSSLYTEAFF NA 12 TRBJ1-1 NA TRBV12-3/TRBV12-4
TGTGCCAGCAGCCCCGTAGCGGGAGGAGGGAACGAGCAGTACTTC CASSPVAGGGNEQYF TRBD2 15 TRBJ2-7 NA TRBV7-2
TGTGCCAGCTCACCACCTGCAGCGGGAGATGTGTCAGATACGCAGTATTTT CASSPPAAGDVSDTQYF TRBD2 17 TRBJ2-3 NA TRBV18
TGTGCCACCAGTGGGGGGCTAGGCTATGGCTACACCTTC CATSGGLGYGYTF NA 13 TRBJ1-2 NA TRBV24-1
TGTGCCAGCAGCAGTGGGGCTAGGGGGGGGAATCAGCCCCAGCATTTT CASSSGARGGNQPQHF NA 16 TRBJ1-5 NA TRBV11-2